These 5 T cell receptor beta chains share one sample of origin, sequenced in a study of T-cell memory formation after mild COVID-19. TCRdb called the 5' RACE reads again in MiXCR, with one record for every CDR3 protein. The repertoire holds a few hundred thousand distinct CDR3 sequences, approximately 22% seen once, with around 23% in the top ten. The sequenced sample was PBMCs or a T cell subset sorted from them (not recorded which). Source of these receptors: a man younger than 35 who had mild COVID-19 (a few samples of this study predate the infection). Cell type and time point are not known.

V and J are TRBV6-5 and TRBJ2-1; 9 nucleotides line up with TRBD1. V gave up 5 bases and J gave up 8 bases; unmatched junction bases: 10. Germline-derived CDR1 and CDR2 are MNHEY and SVGAGI. The CDR3 is 15 residues long. Here the CDR3 DNA reads TGTGCCAGCAGTCGCCCGGGGACAGGGTCATATGAGCAGTTCTTC. Translation gives CASSRPGTGSYEQFF.

CDR3 sequence reads: CASSLSGVTDTQYF. The CDR3 DNA reads as TGTGCCAGCTCCCTCAGCGGTGTTACAGATACGCAGTATTTT. The chain employs TRBV7-3 and TRBJ2-3; maybe TRBD2 (5 bases). Germline CDR1 SGHTA, CDR2 FQGTGA. Trimming cost V 8 bases and J 3 bases, with 15 bases left between them. This CDR3 has 14 amino acids.

The chain joins TRBV7-3 to TRBJ2-3; D uncertain. V lost 3 bases, J lost 1 base, and 14 bases lay in between. This CDR3 contains 16 residues. Germline CDR1 SGHTA, CDR2 FQGTGA. The CDR3 spells CASSLSPNDRTDTQYF. The CDR3 nucleotides are TGTGCCAGCAGCTTGTCCCCGAACGACCGCACAGATACGCAGTATTTT.

The rearrangement joins TRBV5-4 to TRBJ1-1; D is uncertain. The CDR3 contains 13 residues. The germline gives CDR1 SGHNT, CDR2 YYREEE (reference sequence). The V gene lost 2 bases and the J gene lost 3 bases, with 8 bases spanning the gap. CDR3 DNA sequence: TGTGCCAGCAGCTTTGGCGGCCACACTGAAGCTTTCTTT. Protein: CASSFGGHTEAFF.

This chain connects TRBV18 to TRBJ2-3; D not resolved. Trimming shortened V by 3 bases and J by 6 bases, and 10 bases separated the two germline ends. The CDR3 has 13 residues. Looked up from germline, CDR1 is KGHSH and CDR2 is LQKENI. The DNA of the CDR3 is TGTGCCAGCTCACCTGAGTTTGGCGATACGCAGTATTTT. Protein: CASSPEFGDTQYF.